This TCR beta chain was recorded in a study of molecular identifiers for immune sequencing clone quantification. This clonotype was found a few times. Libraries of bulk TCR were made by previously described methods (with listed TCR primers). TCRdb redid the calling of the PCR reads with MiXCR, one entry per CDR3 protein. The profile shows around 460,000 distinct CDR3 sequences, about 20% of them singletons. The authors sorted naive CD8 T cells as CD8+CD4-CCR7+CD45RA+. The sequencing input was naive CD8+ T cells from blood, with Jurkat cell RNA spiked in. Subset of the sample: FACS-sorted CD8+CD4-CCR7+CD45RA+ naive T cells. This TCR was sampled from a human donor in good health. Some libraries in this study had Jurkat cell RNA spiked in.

The CDR3 region has the DNA TGCGCCAGCAGCCAAGAACAACGTGGGGAGCAGTACTTC. Its translation is CASSQEQRGEQYF. The chain couples TRBV4-1 to TRBJ2-7; no firm D call. V was trimmed by 0 bases and J by 7 bases, leaving 10 bases between them. The CDR3 consists of 13 residues. Per the germline V gene, CDR1 is MGHRA and CDR2 is YSYEKL.